Listed here are 20 T cell receptor beta chains from one sample, sequenced in a study of cytomegalovirus exposure and HLA in healthy donors. The method was immunoSEQ multiplex PCR; TCRdb's version includes in-frame clones alone and lacks a portion of them. The repertoire includes some 200,000 clones, about 93% of them detected once, and roughly 1% sits in the top ten. Material: PBMCs. The receptors shown here come from a woman aged 18-29 years in good health and CMV-seronegative.

V is TRBV25-1 and J is TRBJ1-1; weak D call: TRBD1 (5 bases). V shed 5 bases and J shed 0 bases, with 13 bases lying between them. CDR3 length: 15 amino acids. Germline V gene data show CDR1 as MGHDK and CDR2 as SYGVNS. This CDR3 is CASSPLDKLNTEAFF. As DNA, the CDR3 is TGTGCCAGCAGTCCCCTGGACAAGTTGAACACTGAAGCTTTCTTT.

The rearrangement links TRBV30 to TRBJ1-1; 7 bases match TRBD1. The CDR3 runs to 13 residues. CDR1 and CDR2 (germline): GTSNPN, SVGIG (reference sequence). Unmatched junction bases numbered 8, after V lost 5 bases and J lost 5 bases. CDR3 residues: CAWDRVKGTEAFF. CDR3 DNA sequence: TGTGCCTGGGACAGGGTAAAGGGAACTGAAGCTTTCTTT. Using reference TRBV30 and TRBJ1-1 for the parts outside the CDR3, the full variable domain is SQTIHQWPATLVQPVGSPLSLECTVEGTSNPNLYWYRQAAGRGLQLLFYSVGIGQISSEVPQNLSASRPQDRQFILSSKKLLLSDSGFYLCAWDRVKGTEAFFGQGTRLTVV.

This clone has only one observation. The rearrangement links TRBV6-5 to TRBJ2-2; maybe TRBD2 (6 bases). The V gene lost 6 bases and the J gene lost 2 bases, with 13 bases spanning the gap. CDR1 is MNHEY and CDR2 is SVGAGI in the germline V gene. CDR3 size: 15 residues. CDR3 nucleotides: TGTGCCAGCAGCCCACCCGGGGGTAACACCGGGGAGCTGTTTTTT. Its translation is CASSPPGGNTGELFF.

The CDR3 is CASSLTGENQPQHF. CDR3 bases: TGTGCCAGCAGCCTGACAGGGGAGAATCAGCCCCAGCATTTT. The chain employs TRBV7-9 and TRBJ1-5; TRBD1 aligns across 8 bases. The trim removed 5 bases at V and 4 bases at J, leaving 4 bases unmatched. Germline assignment: CDR1 SEHNR and CDR2 FQNEAQ (reference sequence). This CDR3 has 14 residues.

The genes are TRBV4-1 and TRBJ2-1, with D tentatively TRBD2 (6 bases). The CDR3 length is 17 residues. The ends were cut back, 4 bases at V and 0 bases at J, with 16 bases in the middle. Germline-derived CDR1 and CDR2 are MGHRA and YSYEKL. CDR3 DNA sequence: TGCGCCAGCAGCCCATGGACTACTTCTAGCTCCTACAATGAGCAGTTCTTC. Translating it yields CASSPWTTSSSYNEQFF.

This rearrangement joins TRBV5-4 to TRBJ2-1; 7 nucleotides align to TRBD2. CDR3 length: 15 amino acids. V gave up 4 bases and J gave up 9 bases; unmatched junction bases: 13. The germline CDR1 and CDR2 sequences are SGHNT and YYREEE (reference sequence). DNA of the CDR3: TGTGCCAGCAGCAAAGAGGGGACTACCCTCGGTGAGCAGTTCTTC. Encoded protein: CASSKEGTTLGEQFF.

The V gene is TRBV5-1, the J gene TRBJ1-2; TRBD1 might be the D (5 bases). The CDR3 contains 15 residues. V was clipped by 0 bases and J by 4 bases, with 13 bases between them. Per germline, CDR1 SGHRS and CDR2 YFSETQ. The CDR3, as DNA: TGCGCCAGCAGCTTGGAGTTCCAGGGAAGCTATGGCTACACCTTC. Translated, it gives CASSLEFQGSYGYTF.

The rearrangement joins TRBV5-8 to TRBJ2-2; tentative D call: TRBD2 (6 bases). The CDR3 runs 14 residues. With 4 bases removed from V and 4 bases from J, the gap between germline ends came to 11 bases. CDR1 and CDR2 from the germline V gene are SGHTS and YDEGEE. Here the CDR3 DNA reads TGTGCCAGCAGCCCCCGGGAGCCCACCGGGGAGCTGTTTTTT. This gives the protein CASSPREPTGELFF.

The CDR3 protein is CASTTSDTGEQYF. The CDR3 region has the DNA TGTGCCAGCACGACTAGCGATACGGGGGAGCAGTACTTC. The chain recombines TRBV5-4 with TRBJ2-7, with 8 bases matching TRBD2. The CDR3 is 13 residues long. The V gene end was trimmed by 6 bases and the J gene end by 7 bases; junction bases not matched to a gene: 9. In germline, CDR1 is SGHNT, CDR2 YYREEE (reference sequence). The full variable domain, rest sourced from reference TRBV5-4 and TRBJ2-7, is ETGVTQSPTHLIKTRGQQVTLRCSSQSGHNTVSWYQQALGQGPQFIFQYYREEENGRGNFPPRFSGLQFPNYSSELNVNALELDDSALYLCASTTSDTGEQYFGPGTRLTVT.

The chain links TRBV7-6 to TRBJ2-2, with D uncertain. V was trimmed by 6 bases and J by 4 bases, leaving 9 bases between them. Germline values: CDR1 SGHVS, CDR2 FNYEAQ. This CDR3 region has 13 residues. CDR3 coding DNA: TGTGCCAGCAGTTCAACAGCCACCGGGGAGCTGTTTTTT. Translating gives CASSSTATGELFF.

The chain recombines TRBV5-1 with TRBJ2-2; D gene uncertain. The CDR3 length is 15 residues. V was pared by 4 bases and J by 0 bases, with 10 bases between. The germline CDR1 and CDR2 sequences are SGHRS and YFSETQ. The CDR3 loop reads CASSPRRSNTGELFF. The CDR3 DNA reads as TGCGCCAGCAGCCCCAGGCGCTCGAACACCGGGGAGCTGTTTTTT.

This clone was seen once. The V call is TRBV18, the J call TRBJ1-2, with no clear D. The length of the CDR3 is 16 residues. Germline V gives CDR1 KGHSH, CDR2 LQKENI. V was pared by 1 base and J by 5 bases, with 17 bases between. This CDR3 reads CASSPLGRTAGYGYTF. The CDR3 DNA is TGTGCCAGCTCACCACTCGGACGGACTGCCGGGTATGGCTACACCTTC. The full variable domain, with the rest looked up from reference TRBV18 and TRBJ1-2, is NAGVMQNPRHLVRRRGQEARLRCSPMKGHSHVYWYRQLPEEGLKFMVYLQKENIIDESGMPKERFSAEFPKEGPSILRIQQVVRGDSAAYFCASSPLGRTAGYGYTFGSGTRLTVV.

CDR3 sequence (DNA): TGTGCCAGTACCGATCGCTCCAGGGCCTACGAGCAGTACTTC. Amino acids: CASTDRSRAYEQYF. This sequence joins TRBV19 and TRBJ2-7, with TRBD1 as a possible D gene (5 bases). The CDR3 has 14 amino acids. V was clipped by 7 bases and J by 2 bases, with 15 bases between them. CDR1 is LNHDA and CDR2 is SQIVND in the germline V gene (reference sequence).

The chain employs TRBV5-1 and TRBJ2-3; D gene unclear. The V gene's germline CDR1 is SGHRS and CDR2 YFSETQ. V lost 5 bases, J lost 2 bases, and 15 bases lay in between. This CDR3 spans 15 amino acids. The CDR3 is CASSMVGSFTDTQYF. The CDR3 region has the DNA TGCGCCAGCAGTATGGTTGGTAGCTTCACAGATACGCAGTATTTT.

The chain is built from TRBV30 and TRBJ2-5, with D tentatively TRBD2 (6 bases). Trimming removed 5 bases from V and 5 bases from J, with 21 bases in between. Germline V gene lookup returns CDR1 GTSNPN and CDR2 SVGIG (reference sequence). The CDR3 runs 15 residues. CDR3 residues: CAWSGRRGSPETQYF. The CDR3 bases are TGTGCCTGGTCAGGTAGGAGGGGTTCTCCGGAGACCCAGTACTTC.

The rearrangement links TRBV7-3 to TRBJ2-7, with 9 bases fitting TRBD1. The CDR3 loop spans 15 amino acids. The V segment lost 2 bases and the J segment 5 bases; nucleotides outside the gene matches: 7. In germline, CDR1 is SGHTA, CDR2 FQGTGA. For the CDR3, the DNA is TGTGCCAGCAGCTTAGGGATTAGACAGGGGGACGAGCAGTACTTC. This sequence encodes CASSLGIRQGDEQYF.

Here the CDR3 DNA reads TGTGCCAGCAGCGTAGCGGGGGCGAGGGGGCGTGATCGCACAGATACGCAGTATTTT. Its translation is CASSVAGARGRDRTDTQYF. The V and J genes are TRBV9 and TRBJ2-3; D perhaps matches TRBD1 (7 bases). Germline V gene data show CDR1 as SGDLS and CDR2 as YYNGEE. CDR3 length: 19 amino acids. Trimming removed 0 bases at V and 1 base at J, with 21 bases between.

The genes are TRBV27 and TRBJ2-3; 11 nucleotides match TRBD2. CDR3 length: 15 amino acids. Germline V lookup: CDR1 MNHEY, CDR2 SMNVEV (reference sequence). J was trimmed by 2 bases and V by 7 bases; bases with no gene match: 5. The DNA of the CDR3 is TGTGCCAGCAAGCTAGCGGGAGGAGCCACAGATACGCAGTATTTT. The encoded protein is CASKLAGGATDTQYF.

The J gene is TRBJ2-1, the V gene TRBV15; 8 bases align to TRBD2. Per germline, CDR1 LNHNV and CDR2 YYDKDF (reference sequence). J gave up 2 bases and V 5 bases, and 5 bases lay outside the gene matches. The CDR3 has 15 residues. DNA of the CDR3: TGTGCCACCAGCGGAAGCGGGAGCGCCTACAATGAGCAGTTCTTC. Its protein is CATSGSGSAYNEQFF.

The chain joins TRBV6-6 to TRBJ2-5, with 9 bases lining up with TRBD2. The ends lost 8 bases at V and 9 bases at J; junction bases unmatched: 16. This CDR3 contains 15 residues. Germline V CDR1 and CDR2: MNHNY, SVGAGI (reference sequence). This CDR3 reads CASEQTGTSMVPQYF. The CDR3 DNA reads TGTGCCAGCGAACAGACCGGGACTAGCATGGTTCCCCAGTACTTC.